This passage covers 19 T cell receptor beta chains from one sample sequenced in a study of cytomegalovirus exposure and HLA in healthy donors. In the PCR, 60 Vbeta and 13 Jbeta primers were used. Method: immunoSEQ multiplex PCR; TCRdb's copy keeps in-frame clones and lacks some. Of more than 150,000 clones listed, roughly four fifths are singletons. The sample comprised PBMCs. These receptors were obtained from a man aged 18-30 years in good health and CMV-seronegative.

This chain uses TRBV5-1 with TRBJ1-2; 9 bases match TRBD1. Germline CDR1 reads SGHRS; CDR2 reads YFSETQ. Trimming cost V 5 bases and J 8 bases; bases outside gene matches: 16. The CDR3 covers 16 residues. The CDR3 region has the DNA TGCGCCAGCAGTCCTCGACCGGGACAGGGCCCGGGAGGCTACACCTTC. Its protein product is CASSPRPGQGPGGYTF.

This clone occurred a few times. The J gene is TRBJ2-7, the V gene TRBV30; possibly TRBD2 for D (6 bases). Germline V lookup: CDR1 GTSNPN, CDR2 SVGIG (reference sequence). The CDR3 is made up of 12 amino acids. Deletions cut 7 bases from V and 4 bases from J, with 14 bases between. The CDR3 reads CASGTSNYEQYF. The CDR3 coding sequence is TGTGCCTCCGGGACTTCCAATTACGAGCAGTACTTC.

Remarks on this clone: One end of the junction does not line up with germline, which may come from a read error. The genes are TRBV5-1 and TRBJ2-5; 9 nucleotides align to TRBD1. Germline loops: CDR1 SGHRS, CDR2 YFSETQ. This CDR3 is built from 17 residues. The CDR3 DNA follows: TGTGCCAGCAGCTTGGCCACCATGGACAGGGGTGAAGAGACCCAGTACTTC. It translates to CASSLATMDRGEETQYF.

V and J are TRBV27 and TRBJ1-1; D possibly corresponds to TRBD1 (6 bases). The CDR3 runs 15 residues. Trimming removed 1 base from V and 1 base from J, with 10 bases in between. Germline CDR1 MNHEY, CDR2 SMNVEV (reference sequence). Written as DNA, the CDR3 is TGTGCCAGCAGTTTATTATTAGGGGGGAACACTGAAGCTTTCTTT. Translation: CASSLLLGGNTEAFF.

The rearrangement uses TRBV27 and TRBJ2-1; 9 positions agree with TRBD2. The CDR3 covers 16 residues. Trimming cost V 3 bases and J 1 base; bases outside gene matches: 4. Germline loops: CDR1 MNHEY, CDR2 SMNVEV (reference sequence). CDR3 protein: CASSFSGRRSYNEQFF. CDR3 nucleotides: TGTGCCAGCAGTTTTAGCGGGAGAAGGTCCTACAATGAGCAGTTCTTC.

In its sample, this clone was seen once. V and J are TRBV28 and TRBJ1-4, with 12 bases aligning to TRBD1. The CDR3 loop spans 15 amino acids. The ends lost 8 bases at V and 6 bases at J; junction bases unmatched: 7. Looked up from germline, CDR1 is MDHEN and CDR2 is SYDVKM. CDR3 sequence (DNA): TGTGCCAGCCAGGGACAGGGGGCGGACTATGAAAAACTGTTTTTT. This codes for CASQGQGADYEKLFF.

The chain combines TRBV7-3 with TRBJ1-3; perhaps TRBD1 as D (5 bases). V was trimmed by 5 bases and J by 4 bases, leaving 6 bases between them. Germline assignment: CDR1 SGHTA and CDR2 FQGTGA. The CDR3 has 12 residues. The CDR3: CASSDSGNTIYF. The CDR3 nucleotides are TGTGCCAGCAGCGACAGCGGAAACACCATATATTTT.

The V and J genes are TRBV28 and TRBJ2-3, with 13 bases lining up with TRBD2. V dropped 5 bases and J dropped 4; count of bases not matched to a gene: 3. From germline, CDR1 is MDHEN and CDR2 SYDVKM. There are 15 residues in the CDR3. The CDR3 sequence is CASSLTSGRADTQYF. The CDR3 DNA is TGTGCCAGCAGTCTCACTAGCGGGAGGGCAGATACGCAGTATTTT.

The V and J genes are TRBV29-1 and TRBJ2-7, with D unclear. The CDR3 spans 11 residues. Per germline, CDR1 SQVTM and CDR2 ANQGSEA. With 7 bases removed from V and 4 bases from J, the gap between germline ends came to 11 bases. The CDR3 nucleotides are TGCAGCGGGCGGAGTGGGTACGAGCAGTACTTC. Translating it yields CSGRSGYEQYF.

The V and J genes are TRBV5-4 and TRBJ1-5; maybe TRBD1 (5 bases). Germline assignment: CDR1 SGHNT and CDR2 YYREEE (reference sequence). The V end was cut by 0 bases, the J end by 0 bases, with 7 bases between. The CDR3 has 15 amino acids. CDR3 in amino acids: CASSLGGASNQPQHF. CDR3 nucleotides: TGTGCCAGCAGCTTGGGTGGGGCTAGCAATCAGCCCCAGCATTTT.

A few counts support this clone. The chain couples TRBV10-3 to TRBJ2-3, with D possibly TRBD1 on 5 matching bases. CDR3 length equals 14 residues. The germline gives CDR1 ENHRY, CDR2 SYGVKD. Trimming took off 0 bases at V and 2 bases at J, with 6 bases between the two ends. The CDR3 reads CAISESTATDTQYF. The CDR3 nucleotides read TGTGCCATCAGTGAGTCGACAGCCACAGATACGCAGTATTTT.

This rearrangement joins TRBV6-5 to TRBJ2-7; maybe TRBD1 (5 bases). Trimming removed 7 bases from V and 4 bases from J, with 14 bases in between. Germline V gene lookup returns CDR1 MNHEY and CDR2 SVGAGI. The CDR3 extends over 13 amino acids. The chain's CDR3 is CASMPGRRYEQYF. The CDR3 DNA reads TGTGCCAGCATGCCAGGGCGCAGATACGAGCAGTACTTC.

V usage is TRBV5-6 and J usage is TRBJ1-2, with 8 bases identical to TRBD1. V trimming: 4 bases; J trimming: 4 bases; junction bases outside the gene matches: 12. There are 16 residues in the CDR3. Germline assignment: CDR1 SGHDT and CDR2 YYEEEE. The CDR3 DNA reads TGTGCCAGCAGCCACACCTTGGACAGGGTTATCTATGGCTACACCTTC. Its protein product is CASSHTLDRVIYGYTF.

This clone has a handful of counts. The gene calls are TRBV7-9 and TRBJ2-5; tentative D call: TRBD1 (6 bases). From germline, CDR1 is SEHNR and CDR2 FQNEAQ (reference sequence). The V end was cut by 5 bases, the J end by 8 bases, with 15 bases between. This CDR3 comprises 13 residues. CDR3 DNA: TGTGCCAGCAGCCAACCTGGACAGTTTACCCAGTACTTC. This gives the protein CASSQPGQFTQYF.

V usage is TRBV7-2 and J usage is TRBJ1-3; weak D call: TRBD1 (5 bases). Germline CDR1 reads SGHTA; CDR2 reads FQGNSA. Trimming removed 1 base from V and 4 bases from J, with 14 bases in between. The CDR3 extends over 16 amino acids. This chain's CDR3 is CASSLGSLRAGNTIYF. The DNA of the CDR3 is TGTGCCAGCAGCTTAGGATCTCTCAGGGCCGGAAACACCATATATTTT.

The chain has TRBV19 and TRBJ2-7; maybe TRBD1 (5 bases). Germline V gene data show CDR1 as LNHDA and CDR2 as SQIVND (reference sequence). Trimming took off 3 bases at V and 2 bases at J, with 11 bases between the two ends. This CDR3 spans 14 amino acids. DNA of the CDR3: TGTGCCAGTAGTATCCAGGGTCCCACCTACGAGCAGTACTTC. Residues: CASSIQGPTYEQYF.

The chain joins TRBV27 to TRBJ2-3; no reliable D call. CDR1 and CDR2 from the germline V gene are MNHEY and SMNVEV (reference sequence). This CDR3 comprises 13 residues. The germline V and J ends were trimmed by 3 bases and 6 bases, with 10 bases remaining between them. CDR3 in DNA: TGTGCCAGCAGTTTGTTTAGTTGGGATACGCAGTATTTT. This gives the protein CASSLFSWDTQYF.

The chain uses TRBV7-9 and TRBJ1-2, with D unresolved. CDR3 length: 12 amino acids. Germline assignment: CDR1 SEHNR and CDR2 FQNEAQ (reference sequence). V shed 1 base and J shed 8 bases, with 8 bases lying between them. CDR3 DNA sequence: TGTGCCAGCAGCTTAGTTGAGGCGGGCTACACCTTC. It codes for CASSLVEAGYTF.

The gene calls are TRBV7-8 and TRBJ1-1, with D hard to call. The CDR3 contains 17 residues. CDR1 and CDR2 from the germline V gene are SGHVS and FQNEAQ. V shed 5 bases and J shed 1 base, with 20 bases lying between them. CDR3 DNA: TGTGCCAGCAGCCACCCCGGGCAGGAGGCAGCGAACACTGAAGCTTTCTTT. It codes for CASSHPGQEAANTEAFF. Variable domain in full (rest from reference TRBV7-8 and TRBJ1-1): GAGVSQSPRYKVAKRGQDVALRCDPISGHVSLFWYQQALGQGPEFLTYFQNEAQLDKSGLPSDRFFAERPEGSVSTLKIQRTQQEDSAVYLCASSHPGQEAANTEAFFGQGTRLTVV.